The 17 T cell receptor beta chains below all came from one sample that was sequenced in a study of Ad26.COV2.S vaccination and SARS-CoV-2 variants. Generated by immunoSEQ multiplex PCR, the TCRdb table keeps only in-frame clones and is missing some. The sample lists around 300,000 clones, 75% to 90% occurring once. The treatment here: 15 to 20 received Ad26.COV2.S at low or high dose, single or two shots; several received placebo; per-sample allocation not given. Day 63 after the first injection of vaccine or placebo was the sampling time. The sample consisted of peripheral blood, taken in a trial of Ad26.COV2.S vaccine versus placebo. The receptors derive from a person aged 18-60 years who received the Ad26.COV2.S COVID-19 vaccine or a placebo.

This rearrangement joins TRBV4-1 to TRBJ2-3; 9 bases are a match to TRBD2. Losses at the gene ends were 0 bases for V and 4 bases for J; bases not matched to a gene: 17. Germline CDR1 and CDR2: MGHRA and YSYEKL. This CDR3 comprises 20 residues. CDR3 region: CASSQDWIPPLAGFPDTQYF. The CDR3 nucleotides read TGCGCCAGCAGCCAAGATTGGATTCCGCCGCTAGCGGGGTTTCCAGATACGCAGTATTTT.

This clone appeared a few times. The rearrangement links TRBV27 to TRBJ2-7; D might be TRBD1 or TRBD2, each matching 8 bases. Trimming took off 6 bases at V and 1 base at J, with 25 bases between the two ends. This CDR3 comprises 18 residues. Germline assignment: CDR1 MNHEY and CDR2 SMNVEV (reference sequence). The CDR3 DNA is TGTGCCAGCAGCGGGACAGGTTCGTCCGGGACTAGATCCTACGAGCAGTACTTC. Encoded protein: CASSGTGSSGTRSYEQYF.

The J gene is TRBJ1-1, the V gene TRBV6-5, with D possibly being TRBD1 (5 bases). CDR1 and CDR2 from the germline V gene are MNHEY and SVGAGI. This CDR3 is 14 amino acids long. Trimming stripped 7 bases from V and 0 bases from J, with 12 bases between. The CDR3 spells CASNGGSMNTEAFF. CDR3 nucleotides: TGTGCCAGCAACGGGGGATCGATGAACACTGAAGCTTTCTTT.

This clone appeared a single time. The gene calls are TRBV5-8 and TRBJ2-3; D unresolved. CDR1 is SGHTS and CDR2 is YDEGEE in the germline V gene. Trimming removed 0 bases at V and 0 bases at J, with 8 bases between. The CDR3 runs 15 residues. In DNA, the CDR3 is TGTGCCAGCAGCTTGGGGGTCTCTAGCACAGATACGCAGTATTTT. Translated, it gives CASSLGVSSTDTQYF.

The chain combines TRBV5-1 with TRBJ2-1; TRBD1 agrees at 10 bases. CDR1 SGHRS and CDR2 YFSETQ come from the germline V gene. The trim removed 4 bases at V and 2 bases at J, leaving 9 bases unmatched. CDR3 length: 17 residues. The CDR3, as DNA: TGCGCCAGCAGCCCAGACGGGACAGGGGACCCCTACAATGAGCAGTTCTTC. Amino acid sequence: CASSPDGTGDPYNEQFF.

A single count supports this clone. This chain links TRBV6-5 with TRBJ2-7, with 15 nucleotides matching TRBD2. V was clipped by 2 bases and J by 2 bases; unmatched bases: 1. Germline V gives CDR1 MNHEY, CDR2 SVGAGI. The CDR3 consists of 16 residues. CDR3 sequence reads: CASSYRTSGGAYEQYF. The CDR3 DNA follows: TGTGCCAGCAGTTACCGGACTAGCGGGGGGGCCTACGAGCAGTACTTC.

This chain uses TRBV5-4 with TRBJ2-1; D assignment may be TRBD1 or TRBD2 (6 bases each). V was pared by 4 bases and J by 8 bases, with 19 bases between. CDR1 is SGHNT and CDR2 is YYREEE in the germline V gene (reference sequence). The CDR3 length is 15 residues. CDR3 protein: CASSGGRGEWDEQFF. CDR3 coding DNA: TGTGCCAGCAGCGGGGGGCGGGGCGAGTGGGATGAGCAGTTCTTC. Full variable domain (missing parts from reference TRBV5-4 and TRBJ2-1): ETGVTQSPTHLIKTRGQQVTLRCSSQSGHNTVSWYQQALGQGPQFIFQYYREEENGRGNFPPRFSGLQFPNYSSELNVNALELDDSALYLCASSGGRGEWDEQFFGPGTRLTVL.

V gene TRBV30 combines with J gene TRBJ2-7; TRBD2 agrees at 9 bases. CDR3 length: 17 amino acids. V lost 2 bases and J lost 0; bases outside the gene matches: 11. From germline, CDR1 is GTSNPN and CDR2 SVGIG (reference sequence). CDR3 in DNA: TGTGCCTGGAGTTTCCGGGCTAGCGGGGATACCTCCTACGAGCAGTACTTC. Residues: CAWSFRASGDTSYEQYF.

The chain couples TRBV20-1 to TRBJ2-3; D gene unclear. Trimming took off 0 bases at V and 8 bases at J, with 6 bases between the two ends. The CDR3 covers 11 residues. The germline CDR1 and CDR2 sequences are DFQATT and SNEGSKA (reference sequence). The CDR3 DNA follows: TGCAGTGCTAGAGATGAGGCTACGCAGTATTTT. Translating gives CSARDEATQYF.

The V call is TRBV7-8, the J call TRBJ2-1; 12 bases are shared with TRBD2. The length of the CDR3 is 17 residues. After removal of 4 bases from V and 3 bases from J, the junction contained 7 bases not matched to a gene. Germline CDR1 and CDR2: SGHVS and FQNEAQ. CDR3 bases: TGTGCCAGCAGCTCCCCTTTGACTAGCGGGAGCTACAATGAGCAGTTCTTC. It codes for CASSSPLTSGSYNEQFF.

This rearrangement joins TRBV11-3 to TRBJ2-1; D ambiguous. Trimming took off 2 bases at V and 6 bases at J, with 2 bases between the two ends. The CDR3 consists of 11 residues. Germline V lookup: CDR1 SGHNT, CDR2 YENEEA. The CDR3 DNA follows: TGTGCCAGCAGCTTATTCAATGAGCAGTTCTTC. It yields the protein CASSLFNEQFF. Full variable domain (remainder filled in from reference TRBV11-3 and TRBJ2-1): EAGVVQSPRYKIIEKKQPVAFWCNPISGHNTLYWYLQNLGQGPELLIRYENEEAVDDSQLPKDRFSAERLKGVDSTLKIQPAELGDSAVYLCASSLFNEQFFGPGTRLTVL.

V gene TRBV6-2 or TRBV6-3 combines with J gene TRBJ1-2, with 7 bases that match TRBD1. The CDR3 is made up of 12 amino acids. V trimming: 4 bases; J trimming: 8 bases; junction bases outside the gene matches: 4. Germline V gene lookup returns CDR1 MNHEY and CDR2 SVGEGT. The CDR3 reads CASSFGTEGYTF. In DNA, the CDR3 is TGTGCCAGCAGTTTTGGGACAGAGGGCTACACCTTC.

CDR3 loop: CASKSDRAVYNEQFF. In DNA form, the CDR3 reads TGTGCCAGCAAGTCGGACAGGGCAGTCTACAATGAGCAGTTCTTC. The chain links TRBV2 to TRBJ2-1; 8 bases fit TRBD1. This CDR3 has 15 residues. J was trimmed by 3 bases and V by 7 bases; bases with no gene match: 8. CDR1 is SNHLY and CDR2 is FYNNEI in the germline V gene.

The rearrangement uses TRBV5-6 and TRBJ1-3, with no clear D. V lost 4 bases, J lost 4 bases, and 12 bases lay in between. The germline V gene encodes CDR1 SGHDT and CDR2 YYEEEE. The CDR3 is made up of 14 amino acids. The CDR3 DNA is TGTGCCAGCAGCAAGGCCCTGGACGGAAACACCATATATTTT. Translating gives CASSKALDGNTIYF. The whole variable domain, remainder taken from reference TRBV5-6 and TRBJ1-3, is DAGVTQSPTHLIKTRGQQVTLRCSPKSGHDTVSWYQQALGQGPQFIFQYYEEEERQRGNFPDRFSGHQFPNYSSELNVNALLLGDSALYLCASSKALDGNTIYFGEGSWLTVV.

The chain employs TRBV19 and TRBJ1-2; D is possibly TRBD1 (6 bases). The ends were cut back, 7 bases at V and 5 bases at J, with 14 bases in the middle. The CDR3 extends over 13 amino acids. From germline, CDR1 is LNHDA and CDR2 SQIVND (reference sequence). CDR3 sequence: CASTADRGYGYTF. The CDR3 DNA follows: TGTGCCAGTACCGCGGACAGAGGGTATGGCTACACCTTC.

The J gene is TRBJ1-6, the V gene TRBV19, with unresolved D. Germline V gene lookup returns CDR1 LNHDA and CDR2 SQIVND (reference sequence). The V end was cut by 3 bases, the J end by 11 bases, with 8 bases between. The CDR3 runs to 12 residues. The CDR3 DNA follows: TGTGCCAGTAGTATGGGCTTAACACCCCTCCACTTT. It yields the protein CASSMGLTPLHF.

This chain connects TRBV19 to TRBJ1-2; D is undetermined. V was trimmed by 3 bases and J by 4 bases, leaving 15 bases between them. CDR1 LNHDA and CDR2 SQIVND come from the germline V gene (reference sequence). The CDR3 is 15 amino acids. CDR3 coding DNA: TGTGCCAGTAGTATGACACTGACACCGAGCTATGGCTACACCTTC. Amino acids: CASSMTLTPSYGYTF.